This TCR beta chain emerged from a study of Graves' ophthalmopathy and Graves' hyperthyroidism. Overall study results and limits: Blood repertoires reportedly contained most expanded thyroid clonotypes above 0.001 frequency.

This CDR3 has 14 residues. V lost 1 base and J lost 3, with 10 bases in between. Germline CDR1 and CDR2: SGHKS and YYEKEE (reference sequence). Notes on this clonotype: The antigen is not known.

From RNA, the CDR3 regions of TCR beta chains were amplified and sequenced. An initial RT-PCR round employing HTBI primers preceded a second-round multiplex PCR. TCRdb redid the calling of the multiplex PCR reads with MiXCR, one entry per CDR3 protein. Of 900,000 to 1,200,000 distinct CDR3 sequences in the sample, about 38% are singletons; the top ten hold roughly 11%. Patients were diagnosed from clinical symptoms, serum thyroxine, TRAb, thyroid ultrasound and orbital computed tomography. This receptor was taken from an adult man with Graves' hyperthyroidism. Input material: peripheral blood or thyroid tissue (not recorded which). The V gene is TRBV5-5, the J gene TRBJ1-1; weak D call: TRBD1 (6 bases). The CDR3, as DNA: TGTGCCAGCAGCTTGATCAAGGGGGACACTGAAGCTTTCTTT. It is translated as CASSLIKGDTEAFF.